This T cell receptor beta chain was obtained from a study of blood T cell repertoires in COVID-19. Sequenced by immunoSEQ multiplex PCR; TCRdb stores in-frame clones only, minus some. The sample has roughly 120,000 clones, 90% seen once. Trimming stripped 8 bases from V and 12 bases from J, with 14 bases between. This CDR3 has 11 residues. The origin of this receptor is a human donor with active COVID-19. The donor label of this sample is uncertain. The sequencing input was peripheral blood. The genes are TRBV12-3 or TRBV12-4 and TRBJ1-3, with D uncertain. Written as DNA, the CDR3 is TGTGCCAGCGGGAACCTCGGGGTCATATATTTT. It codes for CASGNLGVIYF.